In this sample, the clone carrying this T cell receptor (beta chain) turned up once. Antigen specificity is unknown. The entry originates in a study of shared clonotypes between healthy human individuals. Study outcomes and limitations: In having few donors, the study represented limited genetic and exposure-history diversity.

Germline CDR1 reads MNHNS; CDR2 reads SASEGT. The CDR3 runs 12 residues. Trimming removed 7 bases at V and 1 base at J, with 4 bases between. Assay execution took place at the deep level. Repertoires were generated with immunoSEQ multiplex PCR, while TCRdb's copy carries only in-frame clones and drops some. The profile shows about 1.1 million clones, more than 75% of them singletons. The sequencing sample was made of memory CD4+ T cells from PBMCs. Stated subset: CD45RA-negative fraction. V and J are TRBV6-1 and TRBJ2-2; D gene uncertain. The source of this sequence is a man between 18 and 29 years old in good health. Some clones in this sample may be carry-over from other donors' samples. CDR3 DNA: TGTGCCAGCAAGGAGAACACCGGGGAGCTGTTTTTT. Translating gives CASKENTGELFF.